Listed below are T cell receptor beta chains from one sample, sequenced in a study of blood T cell repertoires in COVID-19. TCRdb's copy holds only in-frame clones and misses some; the assay was immunoSEQ multiplex PCR. The sample lists approximately 120,000 clones; 75% to 85% were seen once. Sequencing was performed on peripheral blood. These receptors all stem from a man older than 75 with acute or convalescent COVID-19. Each CDR3 is given with its conserved first and last residue. The D gene is left open where the match is weak. Size values are once, few and many counts, or a class for expanded clones, and some rows have none.

CDR3: CASGATTDTQYF; DNA: TGTGCCAGCGGAGCAACCACAGATACGCAGTATTTT; D: -; size: -; V: TRBV28; J: TRBJ2-3
CDR3: CASPVWPDYGYTF; DNA: TGCGCCAGCCCCGTCTGGCCAGACTATGGCTACACCTTC; D: -; size: -; V: TRBV10-1; J: TRBJ1-2
CDR3: CASSYQKMNTEAFF; DNA: TGTGCCAGCAGTTATCAGAAAATGAACACTGAAGCTTTCTTT; D: -; size: -; V: TRBV6-6; J: TRBJ1-1
CDR3: CASSQSGTNSGQPQHF; DNA: TGCGCCAGCAGCCAGAGCGGGACAAACTCGGGTCAGCCCCAGCATTTT; D: -; size: -; V: TRBV4-1; J: TRBJ1-5
CDR3: CASSFRVGGTDTQYF; DNA: TGTGCCAGCAGCTTCAGGGTTGGGGGCACAGATACGCAGTATTTT; D: -; size: -; V: TRBV5-6; J: TRBJ2-3
CDR3: CASSSGTATPLHF; DNA: TGTGCCAGCAGTTCCGGGACAGCAACACCCCTCCACTTT; D: TRBD1; size: -; V: TRBV3-1/TRBV3-2; J: TRBJ1-6
CDR3: CASSLGTGNSHEQYF; DNA: TGTGCCAGCAGCTTAGGGACAGGGAATTCCCACGAGCAGTACTTC; D: TRBD1; size: -; V: TRBV7-6; J: TRBJ2-7
CDR3: CASSSPGLAGAYNEQFF; DNA: TGTGCCAGCAGCTCCCCGGGACTAGCGGGGGCATACAATGAGCAGTTCTTC; D: TRBD2; size: -; V: TRBV7-2; J: TRBJ2-1
CDR3: CASSTMQGNQPQHF; DNA: TGTGCCAGTAGCACAATGCAGGGCAATCAGCCCCAGCATTTT; D: -; size: -; V: TRBV19; J: TRBJ1-5
CDR3: CASSPSQQGIAGNTIYF; DNA: TGTGCCAGCTCACCAAGTCAACAGGGGATTGCTGGAAACACCATATATTTT; D: TRBD1; size: -; V: TRBV18; J: TRBJ1-3
CDR3: CAWSRGLNYGYTF; DNA: TGTGCCTGGAGTCGAGGGTTGAACTATGGCTACACCTTC; D: -; size: -; V: TRBV30; J: TRBJ1-2
CDR3: CASSLGLNQPQHF; DNA: TGTGCCAGCAGCTTGGGACTAAATCAGCCCCAGCATTTT; D: -; size: -; V: TRBV5-5; J: TRBJ1-5
CDR3: CASSPGRGDGYTF; DNA: TGTGCCAGCAGCCCGGGCAGGGGAGACGGCTACACCTTC; D: -; size: once; V: TRBV7-9; J: TRBJ1-2
CDR3: CASRRQTFGANVLTF; DNA: TGTGCCAGTAGGAGGCAGACCTTTGGGGCCAACGTCCTGACTTTC; D: -; size: few; V: TRBV19; J: TRBJ2-6
CDR3: CASSQEFGGTLQYF; DNA: TGCGCCAGCAGCCAAGAATTCGGCGGCACCCTCCAGTATTTT; D: -; size: -; V: TRBV4-3; J: TRBJ2-3
CDR3: CASSPSGGIYETQYF; DNA: TGTGCCAGCTCACCCTCTGGGGGGATATATGAGACCCAGTACTTC; D: -; size: -; V: TRBV18; J: TRBJ2-5
CDR3: CASRNRDLYEQYF; DNA: TGTGCCAGCAGGAACAGGGACCTGTACGAGCAGTACTTC; D: -; size: -; V: TRBV2; J: TRBJ2-7
CDR3: CASSNTGGRMAFF; DNA: TGTGCCAGCAGTAACACAGGGGGTAGGATGGCTTTCTTT; D: TRBD1; size: -; V: TRBV6-2/TRBV6-3; J: TRBJ1-1
CDR3: CASSLWADRQETQYF; DNA: TGTGCCAGCAGCCTTTGGGCGGACAGACAAGAGACCCAGTACTTC; D: -; size: once; V: TRBV5-4; J: TRBJ2-5
CDR3: CASSQLSGGHYNEQFF; DNA: TGTGCCAGCAGCCAACTTAGCGGGGGGCATTACAATGAGCAGTTCTTC; D: TRBD2; size: many; V: TRBV11-3; J: TRBJ2-1
CDR3: CASSTRSGKSSYEQYF; DNA: TGTGCCAGCAGCACGAGGAGCGGGAAGAGCTCCTACGAGCAGTACTTC; D: TRBD2; size: once; V: TRBV7-2; J: TRBJ2-7
CDR3: CASAELGSPLHF; DNA: TGTGCCTCGGCGGAGTTGGGTTCACCCCTCCACTTT; D: -; size: few; V: TRBV19; J: TRBJ1-6
CDR3: CASSYSGGEKLFF; DNA: TGTGCCAGCAGTTACTCGGGCGGGGAAAAACTGTTTTTT; D: -; size: -; V: TRBV6-5; J: TRBJ1-4
CDR3: CASNPRPGTSGGLQETQYF; DNA: TGTGCCAGCAACCCGCGGCCCGGGACTAGCGGGGGGCTTCAAGAGACCCAGTACTTC; D: TRBD2; size: few; V: TRBV7-9; J: TRBJ2-5
CDR3: CASSQLDGGETQYF; DNA: TGCGCCAGCAGCCAATTGGACGGGGGGGAGACCCAGTACTTC; D: TRBD2; size: few; V: TRBV4-1; J: TRBJ2-5
CDR3: CASSRQGGGFDEQYF; DNA: TGTGCCAGCAGCCGACAAGGGGGGGGATTTGACGAGCAGTACTTC; D: -; size: -; V: TRBV9; J: TRBJ2-7
CDR3: CASRLGRDRGVNTEAFF; DNA: TGCGCCAGCAGGCTAGGCCGGGACAGGGGGGTGAACACTGAAGCTTTCTTT; D: TRBD1; size: -; V: TRBV4-1; J: TRBJ1-1
CDR3: CASSLVARGIDGANVLTF; DNA: TGTGCCAGCAGCTTGGTGGCCAGGGGAATAGATGGGGCCAACGTCCTGACTTTC; D: -; size: -; V: TRBV5-6; J: TRBJ2-6
CDR3: CASILGQVNTEAFF; DNA: TGTGCCAGCATCTTGGGACAAGTGAACACTGAAGCTTTCTTT; D: -; size: many; V: TRBV6-6; J: TRBJ1-1
CDR3: CASSMGQGYGYTF; DNA: TGTGCCAGTAGTATGGGACAGGGGTATGGCTACACCTTC; D: TRBD1; size: once; V: TRBV19; J: TRBJ1-2
CDR3: CASSASGQPYNEQFF; DNA: TGTGCCAGCAGCGCTAGCGGGCAACCCTACAATGAGCAGTTCTTC; D: TRBD2; size: -; V: TRBV9; J: TRBJ2-1
CDR3: CASSLPRDRVLQPQHF; DNA: TGTGCCAGCTCCCTCCCCAGGGACAGGGTGCTTCAGCCCCAGCATTTT; D: TRBD1; size: -; V: TRBV19; J: TRBJ1-5
CDR3: CAISRTGANTDTQYF; DNA: TGTGCCATCAGTCGGACAGGGGCAAACACAGATACGCAGTATTTT; D: TRBD1; size: once; V: TRBV10-3; J: TRBJ2-3
CDR3: CASSYPGTDTQYF; DNA: TGTGCCAGCAGTTATCCAGGCACAGATACGCAGTATTTT; D: -; size: -; V: TRBV6-5; J: TRBJ2-3
CDR3: CASSQDREREQYF; DNA: TGTGCCAGCAGCCAGGACAGGGAGCGCGAGCAGTACTTC; D: TRBD1; size: -; V: TRBV14; J: TRBJ2-7
CDR3: CTSSHADQGDTQYF; DNA: TGCACCAGCAGCCATGCCGATCAGGGAGATACGCAGTATTTT; D: -; size: once; V: TRBV1; J: TRBJ2-3
CDR3: CASSPDRINEKLFF; DNA: TGTGCCAGCAGCCCGGACAGGATAAATGAAAAACTGTTTTTT; D: TRBD1; size: -; V: TRBV6-5; J: TRBJ1-4
CDR3: CASSRTGGGEQPQHF; DNA: TGTGCCAGCAGTAGGACAGGGGGTGGTGAGCAGCCCCAGCATTTT; D: TRBD1; size: -; V: TRBV28; J: TRBJ1-5
CDR3: CASQGQGAGELFF; DNA: TGTGCCAGCCAAGGACAGGGAGCCGGGGAGCTGTTTTTT; D: TRBD1; size: -; V: TRBV6-5; J: TRBJ2-2
CDR3: CASRPTGGGQGYTF; DNA: TGTGCCAGCAGACCCACTGGAGGGGGCCAGGGCTACACCTTC; D: TRBD1; size: -; V: TRBV6-5; J: TRBJ1-2
CDR3: CAISSDREAGELFF; DNA: TGTGCCATTAGCTCGGACAGGGAAGCCGGGGAGCTGTTTTTT; D: TRBD1; size: -; V: TRBV10-3; J: TRBJ2-2
CDR3: CATLPRQGAVTEAFF; DNA: TGTGCCACCCTTCCGAGACAGGGGGCTGTCACTGAAGCTTTCTTT; D: TRBD1; size: -; V: TRBV5-4; J: TRBJ1-1